This paragraph reports one TCR beta chain. It has no known antigen specificity. There are no base qualities to consult, and no much larger clone falls within one base. The sample is drawn from a study of blood T cell repertoires in COVID-19 (dated by TCRdb to the early 2020s). Regarding the research as a whole: The collaborator samples originated in the United States, Italy and Spain and spanned the acute and convalescent phases of COVID-19. The repertoires were made available in a free public database intended to serve as a resource for research on the immune response to SARS-CoV-2. Sample metadata almost always included a de-identified subject ID, COVID-19 status, age in years and sex. The material from the prospective study consisted of cDNA or gDNA derived from T cells, B-cell-depleted T cells, or PBMCs. Where available, HLA class I and class II types were obtained from metadata supplied by the sample provider rather than from assay-based typing. Samples were obtained from the ongoing ImmuneRACE study (first 160 participants) and from about 1,300 subjects provided by 6 global collaborators. Deeply sampled blood TCRbeta repertoires from subjects exposed to, actively infected with, or recovered from COVID-19 were included in the dataset. Study-wide findings and limitations: The quantity of clinical and demographic metadata differed by source and by participant and was supplied without curation.

Participants in the prospective study were enrolled through a virtual design, were aged roughly 18 to 100 years, and lived in roughly 24 United States geographic areas. In the prospective study, participants were assigned to cohorts based on the clinical history participants reported in a screening survey and a study questionnaire. Recovered participants in ImmuneRACE Cohort 3 were defined by two consecutive negative NP/OP PCR tests, clearance by a healthcare professional, or resolution of symptoms. In the prospective study, mobile phlebotomists collected whole blood, serum and a nasopharyngeal or oropharyngeal swab from each participant. Prospective study participants could optionally give additional blood draws and questionnaires over an approximately 2-month period. Prospective study blood samples were shipped either frozen or at room temperature before DNA extraction. TCRbeta CDR3 regions were amplified from genomic DNA by means of the immunoSEQ Assay, a bias-controlled multiplex PCR. Processing in the source paper ran as follows. Within the assay, amplification of reference gene primers was used to estimate how many nucleated cells each sample contained. Sequence reads were collapsed and filtered to measure the absolute abundance of every unique TCRbeta CDR3 rearrangement. For each sample, productive Simpson clonality was calculated as the square root of Simpson's diversity index across productive rearrangements. As stored in TCRdb, this immuneACCESS dataset retains in-frame rearrangements with V and J assigned. A fraction of the clones does not appear; measured against another copy, unresolved V genes explain less than half of the discrepancy, and the remainder lacks a known reason. That table is the source of V, J and clone size, and D and trimming were worked out from the DNA. This sample comprises 150,000 to 200,000 clones, 88% of them detected only once. Roughly 9% of the sample comes from the top ten.

The CDR1 and CDR2 encoded by the germline V gene are KGHSY and FQNENV. V is reduced by 2 bases and J by 4 bases, leaving a spacing of 9 bases between them. The CDR3 holds 14 amino acids from the cysteine to the phenylalanine. Kept here is only the CDR3 DNA, which spans 42 bases and is read in frame from base 1. The chain is made from TRBV16 and TRBJ2-1; TRBD2 is possibly the D segment (6 matching bases). Source material: PBMCs or T cells enriched from blood (not recorded which). The receptor was derived from a young woman who had recovered from COVID-19. The bases read TGTGCCAGCAGCCAAACTGGGGGGTACAATGAGCAGTTCTTC. Its translation reads: CASSQTGGYNEQFF.